The 17 T cell receptor beta chains presented below share a single source sample, sequenced in a study of T cell responses to AZD1222 COVID-19 vaccine. Sequencing used immunoSEQ multiplex PCR; TCRdb keeps in-frame clones, though not all of them. Here the sample spans about 120,000 clones, 84% being singletons. This material consisted of peripheral blood, taken 28 days after the second AZD1222 dose. The source of these receptors is an adult who received the AZD1222 COVID-19 vaccine.

This clone was seen once. The V gene is TRBV24-1, the J gene TRBJ2-7; D is possibly TRBD1 (5 bases). CDR1 and CDR2 (germline): KGHDR, SFDVKD. This CDR3 is built from 13 residues. Trimming shortened V by 2 bases and J by 12 bases, and 16 bases separated the two germline ends. CDR3 in amino acids: CATSDWGFPDRYF. CDR3 nucleotide sequence: TGTGCCACCAGTGATTGGGGCTTTCCCGACCGGTACTTC.

This chain uses TRBV28 with TRBJ1-2; no definite D call. The germline V and J ends were trimmed by 3 bases and 5 bases, with 7 bases remaining between them. This CDR3 is built from 12 residues. CDR1 MDHEN and CDR2 SYDVKM come from the germline V gene. CDR3 loop: CASSFRGYGYTF. The CDR3 DNA follows: TGTGCCAGCAGTTTCCGGGGTTATGGCTACACCTTC.

This clone appeared a single time. The rearrangement joins TRBV24-1 to TRBJ1-2; 8 positions match TRBD1. CDR1 and CDR2 from the germline V gene are KGHDR and SFDVKD. This CDR3 comprises 12 residues. V shed 10 bases and J 7 bases; nucleotides not matched to a gene: 7. CDR3 region: CATRDRGFGYTF. CDR3 nucleotide sequence: TGTGCCACTAGAGACAGGGGCTTTGGCTACACCTTC.

This clone has just one count. This chain joins TRBV18 and TRBJ1-4, with D unclear. V was clipped by 2 bases and J by 0 bases, with 13 bases between them. CDR1 and CDR2 (germline): KGHSH, LQKENI. The CDR3 contains 17 residues. The CDR3 DNA sequence: TGTGCCAGCTCACCAATTATTGCAGTTGCAACTAATGAAAAACTGTTTTTT. Protein sequence: CASSPIIAVATNEKLFF. The entire variable domain, with the rest obtained from reference TRBV18 and TRBJ1-4, is as follows: NAGVMQNPRHLVRRRGQEARLRCSPMKGHSHVYWYRQLPEEGLKFMVYLQKENIIDESGMPKERFSAEFPKEGPSILRIQQVVRGDSAAYFCASSPIIAVATNEKLFFGSGTQLSVL.

The chain uses TRBV11-2 and TRBJ2-5; D remains ambiguous. Trimming shortened V by 5 bases and J by 1 base, and 11 bases separated the two germline ends. Germline CDR1 is SGHAT and CDR2 is FQNNGV. The CDR3 consists of 14 residues. The CDR3 sequence is CASSLPWAQETQYF. The CDR3 nucleotides read TGTGCCAGCAGCCTCCCCTGGGCCCAAGAGACCCAGTACTTC.

The chain carries TRBV11-2 and TRBJ1-5; 12 nucleotides align to TRBD1. Per the germline V gene, CDR1 is SGHAT and CDR2 is FQNNGV. This CDR3 has 17 amino acids. The V gene end was trimmed by 5 bases and the J gene end by 0 bases; junction bases not matched to a gene: 5. The CDR3 sequence: CASSAGTGGRSNQPQHF. DNA for the CDR3: TGTGCCAGCAGCGCCGGGACAGGGGGCCGTAGCAATCAGCCCCAGCATTTT.

The rearrangement uses TRBV3-1 (or the pseudogene TRBV3-2) and TRBJ1-4; D is undetermined. Germline loops: CDR1 LGHDT, CDR2 YNNKEL (reference sequence). CDR3 length: 13 residues. Trimming pared 4 bases from V and 6 bases from J, leaving 9 bases between. CDR3 nucleotide sequence: TGTGCCAGCAGCCTCCGGGCAGATGAAAAACTGTTTTTT. This gives the protein CASSLRADEKLFF.

The genes are TRBV5-1 and TRBJ2-1; 7 bases line up with TRBD2. Germline assignment: CDR1 SGHRS and CDR2 YFSETQ. The CDR3 sequence is 15 residues long. Trimming cost V 4 bases and J 1 base; bases outside gene matches: 5. The CDR3 region has the DNA TGCGCCAGCAGCGCATCACTAGCGTCCTACAATGAGCAGTTCTTC. Its translation: CASSASLASYNEQFF.

The rearrangement joins TRBV3-1 (or the pseudogene TRBV3-2) to TRBJ1-6, with D unclear. The CDR3 contains 14 residues. Trimming stripped 1 base from V and 7 bases from J, with 8 bases between. Germline V CDR1 and CDR2: LGHDT, YNNKEL (reference sequence). The DNA of the CDR3 is TGTGCCAGCAGCCAAGGGGCCCGAAATTCACCCCTCCACTTT. Amino acids: CASSQGARNSPLHF.

The CDR3 DNA follows: TGTGCCAGCAGCTACGGGACTAGCGGGGGGGCAGGCAATGAGCAGTTCTTC. This sequence encodes CASSYGTSGGAGNEQFF. The chain couples TRBV5-4 to TRBJ2-1; 16 bases map to TRBD2. Germline V gives CDR1 SGHNT, CDR2 YYREEE (reference sequence). This CDR3 is built from 17 residues. J was trimmed by 6 bases and V by 3 bases; bases with no gene match: 6.

V is TRBV6-5 and J is TRBJ2-1; either TRBD1 or TRBD2 may fit D (6 bases each). V was pared by 5 bases and J by 6 bases, with 17 bases between. The CDR3 covers 15 residues. Germline-derived CDR1 and CDR2 are MNHEY and SVGAGI. The CDR3 sequence: CASSTGGGQSNEQFF. CDR3 nucleotide sequence: TGTGCCAGCAGTACTGGGGGAGGACAGTCCAATGAGCAGTTCTTC.

The gene calls are TRBV4-3 and TRBJ2-3; 7 positions agree with TRBD2. The CDR3 runs 14 residues. Germline trimming cut 5 bases from V and 4 bases from J; bases unmatched to any gene: 6. The germline V gene has CDR1 LGHNA and CDR2 YSLEER. This CDR3 is CASSDSGAADTQYF. The CDR3 region has the DNA TGCGCCAGCAGCGACAGCGGGGCTGCAGATACGCAGTATTTT.

The rearrangement uses TRBV7-9 and TRBJ2-3; D may be TRBD2 (6 bases). The germline gives CDR1 SEHNR, CDR2 FQNEAQ (reference sequence). V lost 1 base and J 1 base, leaving 12 bases between the germline ends. This CDR3 is built from 16 residues. The CDR3 bases are TGTGCCAGCAGCTTAGGGGGCGGGGACGGCACAGATACGCAGTATTTT. Its translation: CASSLGGGDGTDTQYF.

The chain's CDR3 is CASSQDREGTDTQYF. The CDR3, as DNA: TGTGCCAGCAGCCAAGATCGGGAGGGCACAGATACGCAGTATTTT. This chain links TRBV4-2 with TRBJ2-3; 7 bases agree with TRBD2. V was clipped by 0 bases and J by 1 base; unmatched bases: 1. Germline values: CDR1 LGHNA, CDR2 YNFKEQ. The CDR3 has 15 residues.

This clone has just one count. Other DNA variants within this sample encode the same CDR3. The rearrangement joins TRBV9 to TRBJ2-2, with D possibly called TRBD1 or TRBD2 (6 bases each). CDR1 and CDR2 (germline): SGDLS, YYNGEE. The V and J ends lost 0 bases and 4 bases respectively, with 13 bases between them. The CDR3 totals 16 residues. In DNA form, the CDR3 reads TGTGCCAGCAGCGTAGAGGGGGGTCGGGGCACCGGGGAGCTGTTTTTT. Translation gives CASSVEGGRGTGELFF.

The CDR3 loop reads CASQGTSGEDEQYF. In nucleotides, the CDR3 is TGTGCCAGCCAGGGGACTAGCGGGGAAGACGAGCAGTACTTC. V is TRBV2 and J is TRBJ2-7; the match to TRBD2 covers 13 bases. Germline trimming cut 8 bases from V and 5 bases from J; bases unmatched to any gene: 6. The CDR3 is 14 residues long. Germline lookup yields CDR1 SNHLY and CDR2 FYNNEI.

The chain has TRBV4-1 and TRBJ2-3; D is ambiguous. CDR3 length: 14 amino acids. Trimming left V 2 bases short and J 1 base short, with 7 bases between. The germline V gene encodes CDR1 MGHRA and CDR2 YSYEKL. The CDR3 sequence is CASSQRLGTDTQYF. Written as DNA, the CDR3 is TGCGCCAGCAGCCAACGCTTAGGCACAGATACGCAGTATTTT.